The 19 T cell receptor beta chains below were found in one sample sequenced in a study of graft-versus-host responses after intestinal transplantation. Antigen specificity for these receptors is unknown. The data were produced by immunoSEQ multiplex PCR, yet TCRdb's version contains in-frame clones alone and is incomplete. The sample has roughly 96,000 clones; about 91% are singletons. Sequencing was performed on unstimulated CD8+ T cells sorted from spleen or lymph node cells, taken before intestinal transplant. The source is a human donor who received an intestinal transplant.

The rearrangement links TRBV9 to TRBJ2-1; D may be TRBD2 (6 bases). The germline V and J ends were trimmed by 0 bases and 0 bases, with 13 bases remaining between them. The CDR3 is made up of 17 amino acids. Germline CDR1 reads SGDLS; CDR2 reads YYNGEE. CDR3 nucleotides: TGTGCCAGCAGCGTAGTGGGAGGAAGGTCCTCCTACAATGAGCAGTTCTTC. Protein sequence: CASSVVGGRSSYNEQFF.

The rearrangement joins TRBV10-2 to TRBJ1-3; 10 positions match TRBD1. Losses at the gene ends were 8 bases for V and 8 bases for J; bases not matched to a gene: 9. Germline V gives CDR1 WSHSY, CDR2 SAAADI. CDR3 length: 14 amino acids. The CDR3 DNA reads TGCGCCAGCGACGGGACAGGGGCAGGCCACACCATATATTTT. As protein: CASDGTGAGHTIYF.

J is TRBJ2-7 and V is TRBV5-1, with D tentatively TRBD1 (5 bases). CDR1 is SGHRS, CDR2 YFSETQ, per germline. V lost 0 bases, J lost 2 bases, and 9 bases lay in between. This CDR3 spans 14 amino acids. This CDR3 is CASSLGQPTYEQYF. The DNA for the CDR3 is TGCGCCAGCAGCTTGGGACAGCCCACCTACGAGCAGTACTTC.

CDR3 sequence: CASSPPQGSEQYF. CDR3 nucleotides: TGTGCCAGCAGCCCCCCCCAGGGTTCCGAGCAGTACTTC. This rearrangement joins TRBV7-9 to TRBJ2-7; a weak D match, TRBD1 (5 bases). Trimming took off 5 bases at V and 6 bases at J, with 14 bases between the two ends. The length of the CDR3 is 13 residues. The V gene's germline CDR1 is SEHNR and CDR2 FQNEAQ (reference sequence).

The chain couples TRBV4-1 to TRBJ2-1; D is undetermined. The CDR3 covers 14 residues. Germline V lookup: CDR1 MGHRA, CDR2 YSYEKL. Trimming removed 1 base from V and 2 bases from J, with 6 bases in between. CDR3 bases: TGCGCCAGCAGCCAAGTTGGGCCCTACAATGAGCAGTTCTTC. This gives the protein CASSQVGPYNEQFF.

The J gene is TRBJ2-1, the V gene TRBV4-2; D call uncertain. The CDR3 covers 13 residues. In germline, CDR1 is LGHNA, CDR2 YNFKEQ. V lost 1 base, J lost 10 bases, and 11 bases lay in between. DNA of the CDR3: TGTGCCAGCAGCCAAGGAGCTGGGCAAGAGCAGTTCTTC. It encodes CASSQGAGQEQFF.

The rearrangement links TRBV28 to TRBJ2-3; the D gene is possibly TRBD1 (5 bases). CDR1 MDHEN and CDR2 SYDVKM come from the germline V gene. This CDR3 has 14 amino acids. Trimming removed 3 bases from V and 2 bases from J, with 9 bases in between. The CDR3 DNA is TGTGCCAGCAGTTTGACAGCGCCCACAGATACGCAGTATTTT. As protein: CASSLTAPTDTQYF.

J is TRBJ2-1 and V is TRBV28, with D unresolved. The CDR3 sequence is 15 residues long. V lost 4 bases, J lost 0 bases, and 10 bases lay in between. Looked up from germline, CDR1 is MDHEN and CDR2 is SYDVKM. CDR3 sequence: CASSSESPSYNEQFF. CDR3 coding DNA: TGTGCCAGCAGTTCTGAGTCTCCCTCCTACAATGAGCAGTTCTTC.

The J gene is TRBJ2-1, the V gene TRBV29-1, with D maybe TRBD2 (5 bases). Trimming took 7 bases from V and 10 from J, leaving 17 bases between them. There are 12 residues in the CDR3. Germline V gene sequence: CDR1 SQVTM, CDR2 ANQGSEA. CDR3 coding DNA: TGCAGCGCCCCACTACCCGGCGGGGAGCAGTTCTTC. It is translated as CSAPLPGGEQFF.

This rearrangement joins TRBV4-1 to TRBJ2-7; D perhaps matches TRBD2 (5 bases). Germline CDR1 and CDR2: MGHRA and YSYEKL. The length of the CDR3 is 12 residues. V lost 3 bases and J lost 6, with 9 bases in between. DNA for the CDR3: TGCGCCAGCAGCCACGACGGGGTCGAGCAGTACTTC. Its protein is CASSHDGVEQYF.

The CDR3 here is CASKGGPPGYTF. DNA of the CDR3: TGTGCCAGCAAAGGGGGTCCTCCTGGCTACACCTTC. This chain connects TRBV6-5 to TRBJ1-2; TRBD1 is a possible D gene (6 bases). Germline CDR1 MNHEY, CDR2 SVGAGI. Trimming stripped 7 bases from V and 7 bases from J, with 13 bases between. The CDR3 has 12 residues.

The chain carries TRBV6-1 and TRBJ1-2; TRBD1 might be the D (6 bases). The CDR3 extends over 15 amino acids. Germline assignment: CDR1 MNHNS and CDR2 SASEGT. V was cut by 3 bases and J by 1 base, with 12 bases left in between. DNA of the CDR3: TGTGCCAGCAGTGAGTCGGGGGGGCGTAACTATGGCTACACCTTC. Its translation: CASSESGGRNYGYTF.

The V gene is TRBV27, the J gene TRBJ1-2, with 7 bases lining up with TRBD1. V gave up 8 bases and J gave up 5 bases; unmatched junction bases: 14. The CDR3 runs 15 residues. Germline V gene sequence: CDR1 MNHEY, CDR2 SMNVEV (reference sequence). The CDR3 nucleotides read TGTGCCAGCGGCTTGACAGGGCTAAACCCTTATGGCTACACCTTC. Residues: CASGLTGLNPYGYTF.

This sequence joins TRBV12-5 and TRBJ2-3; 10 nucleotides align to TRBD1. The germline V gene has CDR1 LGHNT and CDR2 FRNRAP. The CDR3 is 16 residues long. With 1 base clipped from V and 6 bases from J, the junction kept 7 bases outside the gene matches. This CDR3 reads CASGLERGTGVDTQYF. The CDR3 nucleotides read TGTGCTAGTGGTTTGGAACGAGGGACAGGGGTCGATACGCAGTATTTT.

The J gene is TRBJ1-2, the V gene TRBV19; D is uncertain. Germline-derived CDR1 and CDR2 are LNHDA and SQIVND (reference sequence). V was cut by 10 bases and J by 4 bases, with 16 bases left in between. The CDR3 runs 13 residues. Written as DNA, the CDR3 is TGTGCCACCTCACCTTTGGGGAGCTATGGCTACACCTTC. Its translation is CATSPLGSYGYTF.

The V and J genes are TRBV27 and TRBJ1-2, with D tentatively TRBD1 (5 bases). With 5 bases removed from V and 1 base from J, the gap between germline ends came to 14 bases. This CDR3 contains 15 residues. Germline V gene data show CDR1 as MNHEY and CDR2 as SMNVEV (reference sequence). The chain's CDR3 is CASSTGQGINYGYTF. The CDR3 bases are TGTGCCAGCAGTACCGGCCAGGGCATTAACTATGGCTACACCTTC.

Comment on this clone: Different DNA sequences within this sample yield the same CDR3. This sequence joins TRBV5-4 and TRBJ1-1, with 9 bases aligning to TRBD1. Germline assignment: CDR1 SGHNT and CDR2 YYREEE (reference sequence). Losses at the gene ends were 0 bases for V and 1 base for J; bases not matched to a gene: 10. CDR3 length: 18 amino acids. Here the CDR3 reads CASSLGVTGGMTNTEAFF. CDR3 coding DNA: TGTGCCAGCAGCTTGGGGGTGACAGGGGGAATGACGAACACTGAAGCTTTCTTT. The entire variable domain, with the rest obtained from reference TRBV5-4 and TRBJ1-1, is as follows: ETGVTQSPTHLIKTRGQQVTLRCSSQSGHNTVSWYQQALGQGPQFIFQYYREEENGRGNFPPRFSGLQFPNYSSELNVNALELDDSALYLCASSLGVTGGMTNTEAFFGQGTRLTVV.

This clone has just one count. CDR3 in amino acids: CASKGVDTEAFF. The CDR3 DNA follows: TGTGCCAGTAAAGGGGTGGACACTGAAGCTTTCTTT. The chain links TRBV19 to TRBJ1-1; TRBD1 is a possible D gene (5 bases). V lost 7 bases to trimming and J lost 3 bases, with 9 bases between them. CDR1 LNHDA and CDR2 SQIVND come from the germline V gene (reference sequence). This CDR3 is built from 12 residues.

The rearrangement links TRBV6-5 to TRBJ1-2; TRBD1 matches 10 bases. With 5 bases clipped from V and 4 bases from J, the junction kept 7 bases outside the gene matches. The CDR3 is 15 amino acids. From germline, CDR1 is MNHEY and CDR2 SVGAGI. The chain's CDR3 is CASSGPDRGTYGYTF. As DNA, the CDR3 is TGTGCCAGCAGTGGCCCGGACAGGGGGACCTATGGCTACACCTTC.